This T cell receptor (beta chain) was identified during a study of OX40 agonist ivuxolimab in advanced cancers. Study in general: Patients were given ivuxolimab, an antibody that agonizes OX40 (CD134). The study reported partial responses in three patients: one hepatocellular carcinoma, two cutaneous melanoma.

Trimming pared 0 bases from V and 12 bases from J, leaving 18 bases between. The CDR3 length is 15 residues. Germline CDR1 LNHNV, CDR2 YYDKDF (reference sequence). Profiling relied on immunoSEQ multiplex PCR, and the TCRdb table lists in-frame clones only, not all of them. Of around 60,000 clones detected, approximately 90% appear once; the ten largest clones hold about 0.46%. Exclusion of a patient followed from autoimmune disease history or systemic immunosuppression. Researchers took blood at baseline, on cycle 4 day 1, and on cycle 7 day 1. The source material was CD4+ or CD8+ T cells sorted from blood, sampled in a trial of the OX40 agonist ivuxolimab. This rearrangement joins TRBV15 to TRBJ2-1, with D maybe TRBD1 (6 bases). The source is an adult with an advanced solid tumor such as melanoma, head and neck, liver or kidney cancer. CDR3 in amino acids: CATSRELDFQGLQFF. The CDR3 DNA reads TGTGCCACCAGCAGAGAACTGGACTTTCAGGGGTTGCAGTTCTTC. The variable domain in full, completed from reference TRBV15 and TRBJ2-1, reads DAMVIQNPRYQVTQFGKPVTLSCSQTLNHNVMYWYQQKSSQAPKLLFHYYDKDFNNEADTPDNFQSRRPNTSFCFLDIRSPGLGDTAMYLCATSRELDFQGLQFFGPGTRLTVL.